This paragraph reports one T cell receptor (beta chain). The sample belongs to a study of long-term antiretroviral therapy in people with HIV. Assay version v3.0 of immunoSEQ was used, and it was run at survey level. Here immunoSEQ multiplex PCR was the method, and the copy in TCRdb shows in-frame clones only, minus some. Here the sample spans 20,000 to 30,000 clones, about 85% being singletons. The TCR sequence derives from a man between 40 and 49 years old with HIV. This specimen consisted of unsorted PBMCs, obtained 4.8 years after starting antiretroviral therapy.

The CDR3 nucleotides are TGTGCCAGCAGCCTTCCGCAGGGAGCGGTCACCGGGGAGCTGTTTTTT. This gives the protein CASSLPQGAVTGELFF. V usage is TRBV4-2 and J usage is TRBJ2-2; TRBD1 or TRBD2 may be the D gene (5 bases each). The germline V gene encodes CDR1 LGHNA and CDR2 YNFKEQ. This CDR3 spans 16 amino acids. Trimming shortened V by 4 bases and J by 4 bases, and 16 bases separated the two germline ends.